This T cell receptor (beta chain) was identified during a study of T cells in Graves' hyperthyroidism and ophthalmopathy (dated 2019 in TCRdb). About the full investigation: Peripheral blood samples were taken at initial diagnosis, before any treatment was given. To identify TCR V-J signatures that set the groups apart, the researchers used a discovery cohort of about a hundred patients, made up of approximately 43 with Graves' ophthalmopathy and some 60 with stable Graves' hyperthyroidism. An independent validation cohort of some 18 hyperthyroidism patients and 17 patients who later progressed to ophthalmopathy tested prospective prediction of ophthalmopathy. After blood sampling, hyperthyroidism patients were treated with methimazole at a starting dose of 30 mg daily, and ophthalmopathy patients were treated with high-dose intravenous methylprednisolone. The study also compared thyroid tissue and blood T-cell repertoires from several Graves' hyperthyroidism patients. The paper describes TCR Vbeta CDR3 sequencing of around 140 peripheral blood samples, made up of 40 to 45 ophthalmopathy patients, over 70 hyperthyroidism patients and roughly 17 progressor patients. The 90 to 100 discovery patients were randomly divided into training and test sets at a 7:3 ratio. Summary of the overall study and its limitations: Most expanded thyroid clonotypes (frequency above 0.001) were also detected in blood, suggesting blood repertoires may reflect thyroid immune responses. No statistical method was used to fix the sample size in advance, and group allocation was not hidden from the investigators. A model built on a 13 V-J signature distinguished ophthalmopathy from stable hyperthyroidism, reaching around 87% sensitivity and about 81% specificity in cross-validation and 80%/75% in testing. In validation, progression to ophthalmopathy was predicted by the model with 70.59% sensitivity and approximately 78% specificity, a median of about 6.8 months before onset.

TCR beta CDR3 regions were amplified from RNA transcripts. A first-round RT-PCR of the TCR CDR3 used the HTBI primer set with the Qiagen OneStep RT-PCR kit. The libraries were constructed in a second round of multiplex PCR and then size-selected and purified. Sequencing of the libraries was done on an Illumina HiSeq2000 using paired-end 100 bp reads. Per the original workflow: SOAPnuke was used to process the raw data, with reads discarded if the reads contained adapters or uncalled bases, had a mean Phred below 15, or lacked an exact constant-primer or identifier match. High-quality paired reads were merged using COPE v1.2.5, and each unique nucleotide sequence was defined as a clonotype. MiTCR v1.1 was used to align the clonotypes against IMGT TRBV, TRBD and TRBJ reference segments. The analysis was restricted to V-J combinations with a frequency above 0.0001, which together covered 98% to 99.2% of the repertoires. The TCS score was defined as F50 (clonal expansion) divided by E x V (chaos), with BLOSUM62-based TCRdist calculated between CDR3 peptides within each V-J. Welch's t-statistics and random forest reduced 500 to 550 V-J features to some 14, which were used in a naive Bayes classifier (R e1071). Thyroid-blood repertoire similarity was quantified with the Morisita-Horn index. TCRdb took the public reads, trimmed them with fastp at Q25, ran MiXCR for clone calling and kept in-frame beta chains. Entries are consolidated by CDR3 protein sequence, retaining the most common genes and DNA. These V and J calls originate from TCRdb's pipeline instead of the authors' own analysis. This sample has hundreds of thousands of distinct CDR3 sequences in its table, and about 38% of those were observed once. Around 9.3% of the sample is held by the ten biggest clonotypes.

Graves' hyperthyroidism was defined as stable when no progression to ophthalmopathy occurred over 18 months of follow-up. Hyperthyroidism patients were newly diagnosed, had a disease duration of under 2 months, and were aged 18 to 65 years. Patients with uncontrolled infections, other autoimmune diseases, pregnancy or lactation were excluded. Diagnoses were established on the basis of clinical symptoms, serum thyroxine and TRAb, thyroid ultrasound, and orbital computed tomography. Ficoll-Paque density gradient centrifugation was used to isolate PBMCs from about 9 ml of fresh peripheral blood. Trizol reagent was used to extract total RNA, and RNA quality was then checked on an Agilent 2100 Bioanalyzer. For this clonotype: Its antigen has not been determined. No qualities accompany the bases; no much larger clone lies one base away.

The CDR3 covers 12 residues, taking in both the cysteine and the phenylalanine. Kept here is only the CDR3 DNA, which spans 36 bases and is read in frame from base 1. V is shortened by 1 base, J by 14 bases, and the region joining them spans 14 bases. According to the germline V gene (reference sequence), CDR1 reads SEHNR and CDR2 reads FQNEAQ. This clonotype was sampled from a man aged 18-30 years with Graves' hyperthyroidism. Sequenced input: blood. The rearranged chain carries TRBV7-9 and TRBJ1-2; TRBD1 is possibly the D segment (5 matching bases). The CDR3 reads as follows: CASSLVRVEGTF. In nucleotide form, the sequence is TGTGCCAGCAGCTTAGTCAGGGTCGAGGGAACCTTC.